This TCR beta chain was recorded in a study of T-cell memory formation after mild COVID-19. TCR alpha and TCR beta cDNA libraries carrying sample barcodes and UMIs came from 5'RACE with constant-segment primers. A single record per CDR3 protein comes from TCRdb applying MiXCR to the 5' RACE reads. This repertoire shows about 240,000 distinct CDR3 sequences, roughly a tenth found once; its top ten account for 22%. Sequencing was performed on PBMCs or a T cell subset sorted from them (not recorded which). The TCR comes from a man between 18 and 29 years old who had mild COVID-19 (a few samples of this study predate the infection). Cell type and time point are not known.

DNA of the CDR3: TGTGCCATCAGTAAGAGAGTTGACAGGGGGCCCTATGGCTACACCTTC. This translates into CAISKRVDRGPYGYTF. The V call is TRBV10-3, the J call TRBJ1-2, with 10 bases fitting TRBD1. This CDR3 contains 16 residues. With V trimmed by 5 bases and J by 4 bases, 10 bases remained unmatched. CDR1 ENHRY and CDR2 SYGVKD come from the germline V gene.